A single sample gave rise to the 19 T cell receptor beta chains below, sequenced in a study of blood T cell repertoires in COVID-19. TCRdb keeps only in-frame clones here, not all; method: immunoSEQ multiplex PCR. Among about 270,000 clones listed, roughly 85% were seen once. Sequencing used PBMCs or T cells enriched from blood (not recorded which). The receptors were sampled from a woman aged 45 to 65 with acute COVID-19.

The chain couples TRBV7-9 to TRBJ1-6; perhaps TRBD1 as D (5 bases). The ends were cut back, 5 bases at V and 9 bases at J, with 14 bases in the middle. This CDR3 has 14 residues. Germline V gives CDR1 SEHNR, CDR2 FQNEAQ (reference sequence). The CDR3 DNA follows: TGTGCCAGCAGCCAGGCGCAGGGCGGTTCACCCCTCCACTTT. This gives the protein CASSQAQGGSPLHF.

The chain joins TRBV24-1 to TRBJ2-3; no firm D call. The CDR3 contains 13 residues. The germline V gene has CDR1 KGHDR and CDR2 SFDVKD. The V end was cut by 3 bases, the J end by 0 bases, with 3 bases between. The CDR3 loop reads CATSDGSTDTQYF. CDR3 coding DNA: TGTGCCACCAGTGATGGCAGCACAGATACGCAGTATTTT.

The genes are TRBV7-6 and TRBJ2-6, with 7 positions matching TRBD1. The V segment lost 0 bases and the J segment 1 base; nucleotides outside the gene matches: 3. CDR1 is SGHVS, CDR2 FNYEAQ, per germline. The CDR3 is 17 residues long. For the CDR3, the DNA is TGTGCCAGCAGCTTAGCAGGGGGCGGGTCTGGGGCCAACGTCCTGACTTTC. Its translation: CASSLAGGGSGANVLTF.

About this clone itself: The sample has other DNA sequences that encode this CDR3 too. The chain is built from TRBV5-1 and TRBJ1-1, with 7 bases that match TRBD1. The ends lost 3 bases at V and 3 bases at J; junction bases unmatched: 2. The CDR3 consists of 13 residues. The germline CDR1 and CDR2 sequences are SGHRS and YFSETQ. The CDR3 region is CASSSQGDTEAFF. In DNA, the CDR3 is TGCGCCAGCAGCTCCCAGGGGGACACTGAAGCTTTCTTT.

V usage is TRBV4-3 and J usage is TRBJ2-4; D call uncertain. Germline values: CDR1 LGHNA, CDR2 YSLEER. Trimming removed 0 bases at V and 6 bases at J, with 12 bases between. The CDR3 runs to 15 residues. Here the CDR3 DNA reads TGCGCCAGCAGCCAAGACGCGGAGACTGGAAACATTCAGTACTTC. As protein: CASSQDAETGNIQYF.

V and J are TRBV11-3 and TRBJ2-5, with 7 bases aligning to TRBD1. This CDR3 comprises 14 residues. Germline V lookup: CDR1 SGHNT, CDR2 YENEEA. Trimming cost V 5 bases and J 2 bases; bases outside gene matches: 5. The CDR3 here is CASSLPGQQETQYF. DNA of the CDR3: TGTGCCAGCAGCCTTCCGGGACAGCAAGAGACCCAGTACTTC.

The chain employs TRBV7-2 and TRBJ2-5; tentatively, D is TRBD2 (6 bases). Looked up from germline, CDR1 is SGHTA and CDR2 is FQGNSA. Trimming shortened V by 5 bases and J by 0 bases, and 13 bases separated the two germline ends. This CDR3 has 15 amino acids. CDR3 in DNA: TGTGCCAGCAGCCCCGGGACTTCGTACCAAGAGACCCAGTACTTC. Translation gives CASSPGTSYQETQYF. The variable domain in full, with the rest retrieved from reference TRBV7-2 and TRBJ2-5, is GAGVSQSPSNKVTEKGKDVELRCDPISGHTALYWYRQSLGQGLEFLIYFQGNSAPDKSGLPSDRFSAERTGGSVSTLTIQRTQQEDSAVYLCASSPGTSYQETQYFGPGTRLLVL.

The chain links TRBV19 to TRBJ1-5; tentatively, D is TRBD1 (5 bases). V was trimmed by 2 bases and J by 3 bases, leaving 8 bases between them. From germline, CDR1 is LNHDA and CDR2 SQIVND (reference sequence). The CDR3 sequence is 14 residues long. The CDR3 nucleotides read TGTGCCAGTAGTATATCAGGGTTCAATCAGCCCCAGCATTTT. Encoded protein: CASSISGFNQPQHF.

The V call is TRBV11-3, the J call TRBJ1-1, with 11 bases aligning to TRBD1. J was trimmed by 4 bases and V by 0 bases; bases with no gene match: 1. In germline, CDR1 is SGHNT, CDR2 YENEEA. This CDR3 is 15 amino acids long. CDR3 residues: CASSLDGTGGTEAFF. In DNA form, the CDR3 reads TGTGCCAGCAGCTTAGATGGGACAGGGGGCACTGAAGCTTTCTTT.

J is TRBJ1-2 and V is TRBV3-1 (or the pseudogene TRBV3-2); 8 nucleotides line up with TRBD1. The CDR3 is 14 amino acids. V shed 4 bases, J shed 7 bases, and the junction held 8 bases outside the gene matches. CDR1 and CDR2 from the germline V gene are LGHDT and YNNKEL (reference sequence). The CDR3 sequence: CASSPPTGAGGYTF. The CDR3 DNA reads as TGTGCCAGCAGCCCCCCGACAGGGGCAGGTGGCTACACCTTC.

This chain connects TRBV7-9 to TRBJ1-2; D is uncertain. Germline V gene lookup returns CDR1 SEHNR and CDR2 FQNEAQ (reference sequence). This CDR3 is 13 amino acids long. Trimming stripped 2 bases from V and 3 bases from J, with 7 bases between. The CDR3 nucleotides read TGTGCCAGCAGCTTACCGGAGTACTATGGCTACACCTTC. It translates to CASSLPEYYGYTF.

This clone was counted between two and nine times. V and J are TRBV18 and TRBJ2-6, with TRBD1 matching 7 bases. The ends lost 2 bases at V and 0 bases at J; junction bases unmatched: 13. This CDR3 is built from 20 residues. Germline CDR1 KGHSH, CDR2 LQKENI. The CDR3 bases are TGTGCCAGCTCACCAACTCGGACAGGCCCCTCCGGCTCTGGGGCCAACGTCCTGACTTTC. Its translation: CASSPTRTGPSGSGANVLTF.

The CDR3 spells CASSQDQGGWGYTF. DNA for the CDR3: TGTGCCAGCAGCCAAGACCAGGGCGGTTGGGGCTACACCTTC. This sequence joins TRBV14 and TRBJ1-2, with D maybe TRBD1 (5 bases). Germline V gene data show CDR1 as SGHDN and CDR2 as FVKESK. The CDR3 is 14 residues long. V lost 0 bases, J lost 8 bases, and 13 bases lay in between. The whole variable domain, remainder taken from reference TRBV14 and TRBJ1-2, is EAGVTQFPSHSVIEKGQTVTLRCDPISGHDNLYWYRRVMGKEIKFLLHFVKESKQDESGMPNNRFLAERTGGTYSTLKVQPAELEDSGVYFCASSQDQGGWGYTFGSGTRLTVV.

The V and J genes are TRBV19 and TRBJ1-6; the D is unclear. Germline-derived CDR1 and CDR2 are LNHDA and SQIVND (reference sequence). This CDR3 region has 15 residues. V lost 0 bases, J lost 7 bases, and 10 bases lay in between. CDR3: CASSIEDSGNSPLHF. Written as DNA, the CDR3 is TGTGCCAGTAGTATAGAGGATTCGGGGAATTCACCCCTCCACTTT. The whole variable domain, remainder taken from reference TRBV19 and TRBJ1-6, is DGGITQSPKYLFRKEGQNVTLSCEQNLNHDAMYWYRQDPGQGLRLIYYSQIVNDFQKGDIAEGYSVSREKKESFPLTVTSAQKNPTAFYLCASSIEDSGNSPLHFGNGTRLTVT.

The DNA of the CDR3 is TGTGCCAGTACCCAATTAGTGTTGAATGGCGCGAAGGGGATGAATCAGCCCCAGCATTTT. Translation gives CASTQLVLNGAKGMNQPQHF. The V and J genes are TRBV19 and TRBJ1-5; D might be TRBD1 (5 bases). From germline, CDR1 is LNHDA and CDR2 SQIVND (reference sequence). V was cut by 7 bases and J by 4 bases, with 32 bases left in between. CDR3 length equals 20 residues.

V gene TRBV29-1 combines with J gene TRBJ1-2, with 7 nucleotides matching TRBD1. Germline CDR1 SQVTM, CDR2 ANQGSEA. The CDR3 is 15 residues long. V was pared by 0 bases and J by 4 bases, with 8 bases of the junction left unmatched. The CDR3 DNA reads TGCAGCGTTGAAGATCTTGTCGGGACAGCCTATGGCTACACCTTC. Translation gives CSVEDLVGTAYGYTF. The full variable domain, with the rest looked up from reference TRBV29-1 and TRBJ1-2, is SAVISQKPSRDICQRGTSLTIQCQVDSQVTMMFWYRQQPGQSLTLIATANQGSEATYESGFVIDKFPISRPNLTFSTLTVSNMSPEDSSIYLCSVEDLVGTAYGYTFGSGTRLTVV.

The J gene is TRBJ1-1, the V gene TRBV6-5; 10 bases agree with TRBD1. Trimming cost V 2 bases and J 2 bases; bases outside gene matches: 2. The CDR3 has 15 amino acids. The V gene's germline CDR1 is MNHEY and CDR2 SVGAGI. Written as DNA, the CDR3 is TGTGCCAGCAGTTACGGGACAGGGGCCAACACTGAAGCTTTCTTT. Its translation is CASSYGTGANTEAFF.

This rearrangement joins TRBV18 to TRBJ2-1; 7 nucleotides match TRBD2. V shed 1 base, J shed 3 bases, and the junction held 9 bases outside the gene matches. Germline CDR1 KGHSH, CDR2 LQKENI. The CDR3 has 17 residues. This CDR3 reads CASSPREGGDLYNEQFF. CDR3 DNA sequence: TGTGCCAGCTCACCACGGGAGGGCGGGGACCTCTACAATGAGCAGTTCTTC.

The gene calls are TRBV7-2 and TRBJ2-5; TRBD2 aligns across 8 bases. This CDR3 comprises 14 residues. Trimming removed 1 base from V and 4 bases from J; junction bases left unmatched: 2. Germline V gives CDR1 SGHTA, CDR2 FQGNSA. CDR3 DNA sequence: TGTGCCAGCAGCTTAGGGAGCGGGAGAGAGACCCAGTACTTC. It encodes CASSLGSGRETQYF.